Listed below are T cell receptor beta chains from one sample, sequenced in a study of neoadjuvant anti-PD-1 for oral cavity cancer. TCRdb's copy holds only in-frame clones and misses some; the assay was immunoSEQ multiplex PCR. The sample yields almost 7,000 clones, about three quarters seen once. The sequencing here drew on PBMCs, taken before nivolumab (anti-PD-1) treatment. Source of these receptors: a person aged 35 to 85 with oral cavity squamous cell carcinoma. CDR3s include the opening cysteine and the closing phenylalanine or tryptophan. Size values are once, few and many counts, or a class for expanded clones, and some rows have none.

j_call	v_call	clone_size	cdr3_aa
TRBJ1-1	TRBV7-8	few	CASSTLRGDTEAFF
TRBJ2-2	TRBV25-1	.	CASSEYSGTGELFF
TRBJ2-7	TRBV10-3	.	CAISEGRGTEQYF
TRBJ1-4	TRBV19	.	CASSPGTGTEKLFF
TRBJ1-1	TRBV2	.	CASMKSVVRNTEAFF
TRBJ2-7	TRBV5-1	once	CASSLGGTYEQYF
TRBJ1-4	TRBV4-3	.	CASSQGAQHQNEKLFF
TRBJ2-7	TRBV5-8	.	CAPNWGPPSYEQYF
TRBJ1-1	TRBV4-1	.	CASSQDLWRGRAFF
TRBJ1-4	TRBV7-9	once	CASSFPRGQTNEKLFF
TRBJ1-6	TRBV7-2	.	CASSSMGQGNSPLHF
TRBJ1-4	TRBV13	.	CASSLGGLDEKLFF
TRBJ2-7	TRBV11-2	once	CASSRNGDSSYEQYF
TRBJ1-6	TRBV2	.	CATLDITGINSPLHF